One TCR beta chain is described in this entry. The data belong to a study of blood T cell repertoires in COVID-19. V shed 1 base and J shed 0 bases, with 19 bases lying between them. Germline values: CDR1 KGHDR, CDR2 SFDVKD. CDR3 length: 19 amino acids. The table came from immunoSEQ multiplex PCR; TCRdb's copy has only in-frame clones and leaves some out. The data hold about 200,000 clones, with just under 85% observed a single time. Sequences were obtained from peripheral blood. The V gene is TRBV24-1, the J gene TRBJ2-3, with D possibly being TRBD2 (6 bases). This receptor was taken from a human donor with acute or convalescent COVID-19. The donor label of this sample is uncertain. DNA of the CDR3: TGTGCCACCAGTGATTTCCCTCCGGGACTTACTTCTAGCACAGATACGCAGTATTTT. Protein sequence: CATSDFPPGLTSSTDTQYF.